Listed below are T cell receptor beta chains from one sample, sequenced in a study of identical twins. TCRdb re-analysed the 5' RACE reads in MiXCR, keeping a single row per CDR3 protein. The sample lists hundreds of thousands of distinct CDR3 sequences, 21% seen once, with roughly 4% in the top ten. This sample also belongs to another study, concerning T cells expressing NK-cell markers.

The sequenced sample was PBMCs. Receptors were obtained from a woman aged 18 to 35 in good health. Both conserved end residues are part of each CDR3. Each record gives: J gene, clone size, D gene, V gene, CDR3 DNA, CDR3 protein. The D gene is left open where the match is weak. Clone size is given for some rows only: seen once, a few or many times, or a class if the clone is expanded.

j_call: TRBJ2-3; clone_size: many; d_call: NA; v_call: TRBV11-3; cdr3_nt: TGTGCCAGCAGCTTCCGATTAGGGGGTCGGGCCACAGATACGCAGTATTTT; cdr3_aa: CASSFRLGGRATDTQYF
j_call: TRBJ2-1; clone_size: many; d_call: TRBD2; v_call: TRBV5-1; cdr3_nt: TGCGCCAGCAGCAGAGGACTAGACATTAGCGTGTTCAATGAGCAGTTCTTC; cdr3_aa: CASSRGLDISVFNEQFF
j_call: TRBJ2-7; clone_size: many; d_call: TRBD1; v_call: TRBV5-1; cdr3_nt: TGCGCCAGCAGCTCCGGACAGGGGGAAAGCGAGCAGTACTTC; cdr3_aa: CASSSGQGESEQYF
j_call: TRBJ1-1; clone_size: few; d_call: TRBD1; v_call: TRBV10-3; cdr3_nt: TGTGCCATCAGGAATACAGGGGTGGAGACTGAAGCTTTCTTT; cdr3_aa: CAIRNTGVETEAFF
j_call: TRBJ1-1; clone_size: NA; d_call: NA; v_call: TRBV18; cdr3_nt: TGTGCCAGCTCACTTGGCGGGGGCCTCACTGAAGCTTTCTTT; cdr3_aa: CASSLGGGLTEAFF
j_call: TRBJ1-1; clone_size: few; d_call: TRBD1; v_call: TRBV4-2; cdr3_nt: TGTGCCAGCAGCCAAGTGGAGGGGGCAGTTGGTGGGAACACTGAAGCTTTCTTT; cdr3_aa: CASSQVEGAVGGNTEAFF
j_call: TRBJ1-2; clone_size: few; d_call: NA; v_call: TRBV12-3/TRBV12-4; cdr3_nt: TGTGCCAGCAGTTTGAGCGGACGGCCGAACTATGGCTACACCTTC; cdr3_aa: CASSLSGRPNYGYTF
j_call: TRBJ2-1; clone_size: few; d_call: TRBD1; v_call: TRBV7-9; cdr3_nt: TGTGCCAGCAGTTCCACAGGGGTCAATGAGCAGTTCTTC; cdr3_aa: CASSSTGVNEQFF
j_call: TRBJ2-5; clone_size: few; d_call: NA; v_call: TRBV3-1; cdr3_nt: TGTGCCAGCAGCCGGATAGGACGCGGGGAGACCCAGTACTTC; cdr3_aa: CASSRIGRGETQYF
j_call: TRBJ2-2; clone_size: few; d_call: NA; v_call: TRBV29-1; cdr3_nt: TGCAGCGTCGTCCCGGACTACACCGGGGAGCTGTTTTTT; cdr3_aa: CSVVPDYTGELFF
j_call: TRBJ2-5; clone_size: many; d_call: NA; v_call: TRBV5-1; cdr3_nt: TGTGCCAGCAGTTTACAGGGAGAGACCCAGTACTTC; cdr3_aa: CASSLQGETQYF
j_call: TRBJ2-2; clone_size: many; d_call: NA; v_call: TRBV5-4; cdr3_nt: TGTGCCAGCAGCTTCCGCGGGGAGCTGTTTTTT; cdr3_aa: CASSFRGELFF
j_call: TRBJ2-7; clone_size: few; d_call: NA; v_call: TRBV5-1; cdr3_nt: TGCGCCAGCAGCTTGGCGGAGTCCCGGTTATTATACGAGCAGTACTTC; cdr3_aa: CASSLAESRLLYEQYF
j_call: TRBJ2-3; clone_size: NA; d_call: TRBD1; v_call: TRBV4-3; cdr3_nt: TGCGCCAGCAGCCAGGCCGGGACAGGAGCCACAGATACGCAGTATTTT; cdr3_aa: CASSQAGTGATDTQYF
j_call: TRBJ2-7; clone_size: few; d_call: NA; v_call: TRBV7-6; cdr3_nt: TGTGCCAGCAGCTTAGATCCCGGGACACACCGATACGAGCAGTACTTC; cdr3_aa: CASSLDPGTHRYEQYF
j_call: TRBJ1-1; clone_size: few; d_call: NA; v_call: TRBV9; cdr3_nt: TGTGCCAGCAGCGTAACCGAGGAGGCGGGAGCTTTCTTT; cdr3_aa: CASSVTEEAGAFF
j_call: TRBJ2-1; clone_size: few; d_call: NA; v_call: TRBV24-1; cdr3_nt: TGTGCCACCAGTGAGCACAATGAGCAGTTCTTC; cdr3_aa: CATSEHNEQFF
j_call: TRBJ2-5; clone_size: NA; d_call: NA; v_call: TRBV12-3/TRBV12-4; cdr3_nt: TGTGCCAGCAGTTTCAAGGGTATGCAGACCCAGTACTTC; cdr3_aa: CASSFKGMQTQYF
j_call: TRBJ2-4; clone_size: NA; d_call: NA; v_call: TRBV5-5; cdr3_nt: TGTGCCAGCAGCTTGGACGGGGACGTAGCCAAAAACATTCAGTACTTC; cdr3_aa: CASSLDGDVAKNIQYF
j_call: TRBJ2-3; clone_size: few; d_call: NA; v_call: TRBV20-1; cdr3_nt: TGCAGTGCTAGTCCGGGACTTAGCACAGATACGCAGTATTTT; cdr3_aa: CSASPGLSTDTQYF